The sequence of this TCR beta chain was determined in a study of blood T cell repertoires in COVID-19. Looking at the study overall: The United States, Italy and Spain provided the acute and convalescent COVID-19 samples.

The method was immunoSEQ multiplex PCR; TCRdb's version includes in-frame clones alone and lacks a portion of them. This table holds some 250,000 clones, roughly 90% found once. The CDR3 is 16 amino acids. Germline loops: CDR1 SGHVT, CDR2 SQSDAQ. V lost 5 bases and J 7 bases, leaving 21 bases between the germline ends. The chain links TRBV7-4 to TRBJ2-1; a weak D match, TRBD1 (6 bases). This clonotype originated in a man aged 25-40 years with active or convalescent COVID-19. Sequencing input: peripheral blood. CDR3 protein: CASSRGVQGQMNEQFF. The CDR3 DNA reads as TGTGCCAGCAGCCGAGGGGTTCAGGGGCAGATGAATGAGCAGTTCTTC.